The 28 T cell receptor beta chains presented below share a single source sample, sequenced in a study of T cell responses to AZD1222 COVID-19 vaccine. Here immunoSEQ multiplex PCR was the method, and the copy in TCRdb shows in-frame clones only, minus some. This sample carries over 100,000 clones, approximately 90% of them seen once, and the ten largest clones take 6% to 7.5%. The sample consisted of peripheral blood, taken on day 0 of AZD1222 vaccination. The source is an adult in good health.

The chain couples TRBV7-8 to TRBJ1-1; D gene ambiguous. The V gene's germline CDR1 is SGHVS and CDR2 FQNEAQ. CDR3 length equals 12 residues. Trimming took off 5 bases at V and 12 bases at J, with 16 bases between the two ends. CDR3: CASSPYEKVSFF. For the CDR3, the DNA is TGTGCCAGCAGCCCCTATGAGAAAGTATCTTTCTTT.

V is TRBV28 and J is TRBJ1-2; the D gene is possibly TRBD1 (5 bases). Germline CDR1 and CDR2: MDHEN and SYDVKM. The CDR3 is made up of 14 amino acids. V lost 5 bases to trimming and J lost 0 bases, with 10 bases between them. Written as DNA, the CDR3 is TGTGCCAGCAGTGGGGCGGGTTCTAACTATGGCTACACCTTC. Translating it yields CASSGAGSNYGYTF.

V and J are TRBV14 and TRBJ2-5, with D uncertain. Looked up from germline, CDR1 is SGHDN and CDR2 is FVKESK. Deletions cut 2 bases from V and 2 bases from J, with 15 bases between. This CDR3 is built from 16 residues. The CDR3 is CASSQKPLIAQETQYF. CDR3 nucleotide sequence: TGTGCCAGCAGCCAAAAACCCTTGATAGCTCAAGAGACCCAGTACTTC. The full variable domain, rest sourced from reference TRBV14 and TRBJ2-5, is EAGVTQFPSHSVIEKGQTVTLRCDPISGHDNLYWYRRVMGKEIKFLLHFVKESKQDESGMPNNRFLAERTGGTYSTLKVQPAELEDSGVYFCASSQKPLIAQETQYFGPGTRLLVL.

This chain connects TRBV28 to TRBJ2-7; 16 bases match TRBD2. The junction had 12 bases not matched to a gene; V was cut back by 8 bases and J by 5 bases. Germline V gene data show CDR1 as MDHEN and CDR2 as SYDVKM. This CDR3 spans 17 amino acids. This chain's CDR3 is CASPPTGLAGGEHEQYF. The CDR3 coding sequence is TGTGCCAGCCCCCCGACGGGACTAGCGGGGGGGGAGCACGAGCAGTACTTC.

The chain uses TRBV28 and TRBJ1-1; possibly TRBD1 for D (5 bases). From germline, CDR1 is MDHEN and CDR2 SYDVKM. Trimming left V 4 bases short and J 1 base short, with 10 bases between. This CDR3 spans 14 amino acids. The CDR3 DNA sequence: TGTGCCAGCAGTTCTCCGACAGAGAACACTGAAGCTTTCTTT. It codes for CASSSPTENTEAFF. The full variable domain, with the rest looked up from reference TRBV28 and TRBJ1-1, is DVKVTQSSRYLVKRTGEKVFLECVQDMDHENMFWYRQDPGLGLRLIYFSYDVKMKEKGDIPEGYSVSREKKERFSLILESASTNQTSMYLCASSSPTENTEAFFGQGTRLTVV.

Points on this clone: Other DNA sequences in this sample translate to the same CDR3. The chain has TRBV28 and TRBJ1-5; 8 bases are a match to TRBD1. V was clipped by 5 bases and J by 7 bases; unmatched bases: 7. The CDR3 contains 14 residues. In germline, CDR1 is MDHEN, CDR2 SYDVKM. The chain's CDR3 is CASSLGQGGQPQHF. CDR3 bases: TGTGCCAGCAGTCTAGGACAGGGTGGGCAGCCCCAGCATTTT.

The chain employs TRBV15 and TRBJ1-2; 10 bases line up with TRBD1. Germline V gene data show CDR1 as LNHNV and CDR2 as YYDKDF (reference sequence). V lost 5 bases, J lost 2 bases, and 14 bases stayed unmatched. The CDR3 extends over 18 amino acids. This CDR3 is CATSGYRDRGHENYGYTF. In DNA, the CDR3 is TGTGCCACCAGCGGGTACCGGGACAGGGGACATGAGAACTATGGCTACACCTTC. The variable domain in full, completed from reference TRBV15 and TRBJ1-2, reads DAMVIQNPRYQVTQFGKPVTLSCSQTLNHNVMYWYQQKSSQAPKLLFHYYDKDFNNEADTPDNFQSRRPNTSFCFLDIRSPGLGDTAMYLCATSGYRDRGHENYGYTFGSGTRLTVV.

This chain connects TRBV4-2 to TRBJ2-3; the match to TRBD2 covers 8 bases. This CDR3 has 18 amino acids. Germline lookup yields CDR1 LGHNA and CDR2 YNFKEQ. Losses at the gene ends were 4 bases for V and 4 bases for J; bases not matched to a gene: 16. The CDR3 loop is CASSLDLLSGGPADTQYF. The CDR3 DNA follows: TGTGCCAGCAGCCTCGACTTACTTTCGGGGGGGCCGGCAGATACGCAGTATTTT.

The rearrangement uses TRBV24-1 and TRBJ1-2; D is ambiguous. In germline, CDR1 is KGHDR, CDR2 SFDVKD. The CDR3 extends over 13 amino acids. Trimming cost V 4 bases and J 7 bases, with 12 bases left between them. The CDR3 coding sequence is TGTGCCACCAGTGACCCTCCGTTCGCTGGCTACACCTTC. It codes for CATSDPPFAGYTF.

V gene TRBV5-1 combines with J gene TRBJ2-7, with TRBD1 as a possible D gene (6 bases). The germline V gene encodes CDR1 SGHRS and CDR2 YFSETQ. Trimming stripped 4 bases from V and 6 bases from J, with 14 bases between. The CDR3 length is 13 residues. The CDR3 protein is CASSRTRGSEQYF. The CDR3 DNA sequence: TGCGCCAGCAGCCGAACCAGGGGATCCGAGCAGTACTTC.

This clone counts as medium-sized (0.01 to 0.1%). The gene calls are TRBV4-1 and TRBJ1-1; D may be TRBD1 (6 bases). V lost 0 bases and J lost 5, with 16 bases in between. The CDR3 is 16 amino acids. In germline, CDR1 is MGHRA, CDR2 YSYEKL. This CDR3 is CASSQDYGRGKTEAFF. In DNA form, the CDR3 reads TGCGCCAGCAGCCAAGATTACGGCAGGGGAAAGACTGAAGCTTTCTTT.

Note on this clone: At one end, the junction sequence differs from germline, possibly due to a read error. The rearrangement links TRBV7-7 to TRBJ2-3; 10 nucleotides line up with TRBD1. The CDR3 has 17 residues. The germline gives CDR1 SSHAT, CDR2 FNYEAQ (reference sequence). CDR3 loop: CASSSGTGVVNTDTQYF. As DNA, the CDR3 is TGTGCTAGCAGCTCCGGGACAGGGGTCGTGAATACAGATACGCAGTATTTT.

V gene TRBV24-1 combines with J gene TRBJ1-2; D gene unclear. Trimming shortened V by 5 bases and J by 1 base, and 7 bases separated the two germline ends. Per germline, CDR1 KGHDR and CDR2 SFDVKD. This CDR3 has 13 amino acids. CDR3 bases: TGTGCCACCAGTGGGTCGGTTAACTATGGCTACACCTTC. Translated, it gives CATSGSVNYGYTF.

This chain connects TRBV12-3 or TRBV12-4 to TRBJ2-1, with TRBD2 identical over 8 bases. The V gene end was trimmed by 2 bases and the J gene end by 14 bases; junction bases not matched to a gene: 2. CDR3 length equals 11 residues. This chain's CDR3 is CASSLREGEFF. CDR3 DNA sequence: TGTGCCAGCAGTTTACGGGAGGGCGAGTTCTTC.

This sequence joins TRBV11-3 and TRBJ2-3, with TRBD2 identical over 8 bases. Trimming cost V 4 bases and J 5 bases; bases outside gene matches: 11. Per the germline V gene, CDR1 is SGHNT and CDR2 is YENEEA. This CDR3 is 16 amino acids long. This chain's CDR3 is CASSYGGGLGEDTQYF. CDR3 nucleotides: TGTGCCAGCAGCTACGGCGGGGGACTAGGGGAAGATACGCAGTATTTT.

A single count supports this clone. The genes are TRBV5-1 and TRBJ2-2; D may match TRBD1 or TRBD2 (5 bases each). Germline lookup yields CDR1 SGHRS and CDR2 YFSETQ. The V end was cut by 0 bases, the J end by 4 bases, with 13 bases between. The CDR3 sequence is 16 residues long. CDR3 sequence reads: CASSLGDGLRTGELFF. Here the CDR3 DNA reads TGCGCCAGCAGCTTGGGGGACGGACTTCGCACCGGGGAGCTGTTTTTT.

This chain links TRBV5-4 with TRBJ2-7; 8 nucleotides match TRBD2. Unmatched junction bases numbered 12, after V lost 0 bases and J lost 7 bases. The CDR3 runs 16 residues. The germline V gene encodes CDR1 SGHNT and CDR2 YYREEE (reference sequence). The CDR3: CASSLAGGAGVQEQYF. In DNA form, the CDR3 reads TGTGCCAGCAGCTTGGCCGGAGGAGCGGGGGTTCAAGAGCAGTACTTC. Using reference TRBV5-4 and TRBJ2-7 for the parts outside the CDR3, the full variable domain is ETGVTQSPTHLIKTRGQQVTLRCSSQSGHNTVSWYQQALGQGPQFIFQYYREEENGRGNFPPRFSGLQFPNYSSELNVNALELDDSALYLCASSLAGGAGVQEQYFGPGTRLTVT.

The chain has TRBV7-3 and TRBJ2-3; D is ambiguous. V was clipped by 0 bases and J by 0 bases, with 4 bases between them. Germline V gene data show CDR1 as SGHTA and CDR2 as FQGTGA. This CDR3 is built from 14 residues. CDR3 sequence (DNA): TGTGCCAGCAGCTTAACCGGCAGCACAGATACGCAGTATTTT. Its translation: CASSLTGSTDTQYF.

The chain has TRBV28 and TRBJ1-2, with a weak D call TRBD1 (5 bases). V was trimmed by 4 bases and J by 1 base, leaving 16 bases between them. Germline V gene sequence: CDR1 MDHEN, CDR2 SYDVKM. There are 16 residues in the CDR3. The CDR3 DNA follows: TGTGCCAGCAGTTCTTTGCCGGACACTAATAACTATGGCTACACCTTC. Translating it yields CASSSLPDTNNYGYTF.

This chain links TRBV4-3 with TRBJ1-1; D gene unclear. The CDR3 is 16 residues long. With 0 bases removed from V and 1 base from J, the gap between germline ends came to 12 bases. Per germline, CDR1 LGHNA and CDR2 YSLEER. The CDR3 here is CASSQDLWGTNTEAFF. The CDR3 bases are TGCGCCAGCAGCCAAGATTTGTGGGGTACGAACACTGAAGCTTTCTTT.

The V and J genes are TRBV28 and TRBJ1-2; D uncertain. V lost 7 bases and J lost 7, with 13 bases in between. The CDR3 has 12 residues. In germline, CDR1 is MDHEN, CDR2 SYDVKM. CDR3 sequence: CASKFAGRGYTF. The CDR3 nucleotides read TGTGCCAGCAAGTTTGCGGGCCGTGGCTACACCTTC.

The rearrangement joins TRBV5-6 to TRBJ1-6; the D gene is possibly TRBD1 (5 bases). The V and J ends lost 3 bases and 9 bases respectively, with 16 bases between them. This CDR3 contains 15 residues. In germline, CDR1 is SGHDT, CDR2 YYEEEE. The CDR3 reads CASSSGPSGGSPLHF. The CDR3 DNA follows: TGTGCCAGCAGCTCTGGGCCCTCGGGGGGTTCACCCCTCCACTTT.

The chain carries TRBV27 and TRBJ2-2; D remains unclear. V was pared by 2 bases and J by 6 bases, with 16 bases between. The CDR3 runs to 16 residues. The V gene's germline CDR1 is MNHEY and CDR2 SMNVEV (reference sequence). The CDR3 DNA reads TGTGCCAGCAGTTTAATCTTAAATTTTGGTCCCGGGGAGCTGTTTTTT. Protein product: CASSLILNFGPGELFF.

This clone appeared a single time. The chain links TRBV5-4 to TRBJ1-4; TRBD1 matches 9 bases. The CDR3 totals 13 residues. Germline V gene data show CDR1 as SGHNT and CDR2 as YYREEE (reference sequence). J lost 8 bases, V lost 10 bases, and 9 bases had no gene match. CDR3: CAVLDRGQEKLFF. CDR3 nucleotide sequence: TGTGCCGTTTTGGACAGGGGACAAGAAAAACTGTTTTTT.

This clone was picked up one time. The V gene is TRBV29-1, the J gene TRBJ1-1; D not certain. Germline V gene data show CDR1 as SQVTM and CDR2 as ANQGSEA. V was trimmed by 5 bases and J by 6 bases, leaving 10 bases between them. The CDR3 has 11 amino acids. The CDR3 DNA reads TGCAGCGTTTTGAGACAAGCTGAAGCTTTCTTT. This codes for CSVLRQAEAFF.

The V and J genes are TRBV7-2 and TRBJ1-2, with D tentatively TRBD1 (5 bases). The CDR3 has 12 amino acids. Germline lookup yields CDR1 SGHTA and CDR2 FQGNSA. V lost 2 bases and J 8 bases, leaving 9 bases between the germline ends. CDR3 in amino acids: CASSLRGWGYTF. The CDR3 DNA sequence: TGTGCCAGCAGCTTAAGGGGATGGGGCTACACCTTC.

This sequence joins TRBV7-2 and TRBJ2-7, with TRBD1 identical over 8 bases. Trimming removed 5 bases from V and 3 bases from J; junction bases left unmatched: 12. Per germline, CDR1 SGHTA and CDR2 FQGNSA. This CDR3 has 16 amino acids. CDR3 sequence reads: CASSQGGGQGGYEQYF. The CDR3 bases are TGTGCCAGCAGCCAAGGGGGCGGACAGGGAGGCTACGAGCAGTACTTC.

J is TRBJ1-1 and V is TRBV5-1, with D maybe TRBD1 (6 bases). CDR1 SGHRS and CDR2 YFSETQ come from the germline V gene. V dropped 0 bases and J dropped 8 bases, with 11 bases sitting between them. The length of the CDR3 is 13 residues. Written as DNA, the CDR3 is TGCGCCAGCAGCTTGGACTTGGGGGCCGAAGCTTTCTTT. The encoded protein is CASSLDLGAEAFF.